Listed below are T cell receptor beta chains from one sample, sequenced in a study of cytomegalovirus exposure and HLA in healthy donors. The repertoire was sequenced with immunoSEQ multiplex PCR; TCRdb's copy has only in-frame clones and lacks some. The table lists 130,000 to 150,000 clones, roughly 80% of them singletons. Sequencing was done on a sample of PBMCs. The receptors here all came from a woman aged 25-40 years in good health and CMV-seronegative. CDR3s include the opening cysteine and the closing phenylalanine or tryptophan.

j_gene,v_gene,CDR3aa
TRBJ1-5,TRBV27,CASSKRPVSNQPQHF
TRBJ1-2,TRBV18,CASSPYREPYGYTF
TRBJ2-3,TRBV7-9,CSSSLSLAGVTDTQYF
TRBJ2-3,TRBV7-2,CASSLRLAGIADTQYF
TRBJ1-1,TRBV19,CASSIGTDTEAFF
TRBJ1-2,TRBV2,CASSQNRDPIYGYTF
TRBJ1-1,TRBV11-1,CASSLTGGSTEAFF
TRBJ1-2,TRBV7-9,CASSLDTVYGYTF
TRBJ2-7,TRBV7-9,CASSLSDYSYEQYF
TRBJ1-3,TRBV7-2,CASSLAGQGSGNTIYF
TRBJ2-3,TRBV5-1,CASSPAGTSHPTDTQYF
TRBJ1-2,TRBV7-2,CASSQRLNTAYGYTF
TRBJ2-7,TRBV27,CASSLTGAYEQYF
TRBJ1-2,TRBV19,CASRAGQGANYGYTF
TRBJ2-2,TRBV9,CAPTRFLAGGPDTGELFF
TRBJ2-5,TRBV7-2,CASSPGGGGQETQYF
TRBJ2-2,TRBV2,CASSGQNTGELFF
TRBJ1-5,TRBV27,CASSLFRVNQPQHF
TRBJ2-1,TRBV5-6,CASSPIGAGGPDEQFF
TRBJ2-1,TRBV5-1,CASSLTSVYNEQFF
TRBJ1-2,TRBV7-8,CASSQAESGYTF
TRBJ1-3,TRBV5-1,CASRNETVRPSGNTIYF
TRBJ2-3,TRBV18,CASSPRTSEADTQYF
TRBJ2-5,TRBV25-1,CAGRGDRGVETQYF
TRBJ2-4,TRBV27,CASSRTSGGPRNIQYF
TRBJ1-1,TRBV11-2,CASSLVTGATEAFF
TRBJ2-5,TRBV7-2,CASSLVGRGRVETQYF
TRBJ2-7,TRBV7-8,CASSRDRIYEQYF
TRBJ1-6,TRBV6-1,CATSTVKSPLHF
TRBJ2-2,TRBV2,CASSEGTGFTGELFF
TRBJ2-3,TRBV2,CASRETSVVDTQYF